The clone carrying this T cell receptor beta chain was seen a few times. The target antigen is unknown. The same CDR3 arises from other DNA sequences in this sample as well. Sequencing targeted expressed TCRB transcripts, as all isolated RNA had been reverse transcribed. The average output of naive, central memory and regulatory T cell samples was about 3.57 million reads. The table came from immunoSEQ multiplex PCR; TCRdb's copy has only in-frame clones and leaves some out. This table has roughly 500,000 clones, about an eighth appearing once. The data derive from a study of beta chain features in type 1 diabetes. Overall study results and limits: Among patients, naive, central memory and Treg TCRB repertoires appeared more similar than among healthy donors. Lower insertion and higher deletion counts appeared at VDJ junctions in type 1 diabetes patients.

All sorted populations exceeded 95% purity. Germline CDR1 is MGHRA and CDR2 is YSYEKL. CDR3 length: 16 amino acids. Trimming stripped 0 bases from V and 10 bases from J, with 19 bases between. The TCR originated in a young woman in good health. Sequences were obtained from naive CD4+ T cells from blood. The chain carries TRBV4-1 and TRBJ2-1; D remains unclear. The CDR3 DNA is TGCGCCAGCAGCCAAGACCCCCGGCGCAGGACCATCGAGCAGTTCTTC. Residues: CASSQDPRRRTIEQFF.